This TCR beta chain was sequenced for a study of beta chain features in type 1 diabetes. General study points: Among all four CD4+ subsets, Type 1 diabetes patients had TCRB CDR3s that were moderately but significantly shorter. Cells with high TCR expression could be over-represented when cDNA is sequenced. Any HLA effect on TCRB rearrangement was left unresolved by small sub-analyses.

TCRB transcripts that were expressed got sequenced, as all of the isolated RNA had been reverse transcribed. The method was immunoSEQ multiplex PCR; TCRdb's version includes in-frame clones alone and lacks a portion of them. The sample includes roughly 180,000 clones, less than 10% of them seen just once. Germline V lookup: CDR1 KGHSH, CDR2 LQKENI. The CDR3 length is 14 residues. V lost 4 bases to trimming and J lost 4 bases, with 11 bases between them. This clone showed up just a few times. Its matching antigen is unknown. Other DNA sequences from this sample encode an identical CDR3 as well. The sequenced sample was central memory CD4+ T cells from blood. V usage is TRBV18 and J usage is TRBJ1-5, with TRBD1 as a possible D gene (6 bases). This TCR derives from a man aged 18-30 years with type 1 diabetes. CDR3 residues: CASSRTGLNQPQHF. The CDR3 DNA sequence: TGTGCCAGCTCACGAACAGGGCTTAATCAGCCCCAGCATTTT. Full variable domain (outside the CDR3, taken from reference TRBV18 and TRBJ1-5): NAGVMQNPRHLVRRRGQEARLRCSPMKGHSHVYWYRQLPEEGLKFMVYLQKENIIDESGMPKERFSAEFPKEGPSILRIQQVVRGDSAAYFCASSRTGLNQPQHFGDGTRLSIL.